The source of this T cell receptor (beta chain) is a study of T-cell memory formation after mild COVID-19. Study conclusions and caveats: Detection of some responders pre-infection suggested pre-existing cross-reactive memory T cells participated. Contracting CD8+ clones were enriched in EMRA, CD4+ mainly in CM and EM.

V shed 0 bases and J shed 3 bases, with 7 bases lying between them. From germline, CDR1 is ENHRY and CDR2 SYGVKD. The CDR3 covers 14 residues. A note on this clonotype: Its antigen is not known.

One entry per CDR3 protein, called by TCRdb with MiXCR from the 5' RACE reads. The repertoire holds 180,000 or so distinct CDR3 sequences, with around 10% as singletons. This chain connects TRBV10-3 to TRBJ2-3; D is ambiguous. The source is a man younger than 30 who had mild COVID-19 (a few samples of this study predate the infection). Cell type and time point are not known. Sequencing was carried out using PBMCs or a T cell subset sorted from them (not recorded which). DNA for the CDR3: TGTGCCATCAGTGAGTCCCTAGTTACAGATACGCAGTATTTT. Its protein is CAISESLVTDTQYF.